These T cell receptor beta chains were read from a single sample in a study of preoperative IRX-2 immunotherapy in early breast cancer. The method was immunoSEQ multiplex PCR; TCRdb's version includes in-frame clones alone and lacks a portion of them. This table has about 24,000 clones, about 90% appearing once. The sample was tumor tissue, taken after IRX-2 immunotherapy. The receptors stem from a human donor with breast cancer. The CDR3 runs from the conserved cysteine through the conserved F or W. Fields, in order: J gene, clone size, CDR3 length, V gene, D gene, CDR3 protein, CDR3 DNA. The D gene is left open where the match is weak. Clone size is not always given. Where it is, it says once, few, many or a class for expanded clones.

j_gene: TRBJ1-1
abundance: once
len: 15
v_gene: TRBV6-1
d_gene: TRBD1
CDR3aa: CASREADRGHTEAFF
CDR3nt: TGTGCCAGCAGGGAGGCGGACAGGGGGCACACTGAAGCTTTCTTT

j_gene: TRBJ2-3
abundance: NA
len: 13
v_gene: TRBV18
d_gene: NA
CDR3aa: CASSPHAGDTQYF
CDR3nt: TGTGCCAGCTCACCACACGCGGGAGATACGCAGTATTTT

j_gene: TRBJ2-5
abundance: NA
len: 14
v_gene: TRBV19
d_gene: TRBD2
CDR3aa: CASRVSLGGLAWYF
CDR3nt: TGTGCCAGTCGGGTTTCCCTGGGGGGACTAGCCTGGTACTTC

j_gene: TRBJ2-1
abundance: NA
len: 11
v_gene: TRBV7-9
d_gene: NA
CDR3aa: CASSFRDKQFF
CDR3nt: TGTGCCAGCAGCTTCCGGGACAAGCAGTTCTTC

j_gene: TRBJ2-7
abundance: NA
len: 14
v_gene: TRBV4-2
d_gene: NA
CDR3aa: CASSHDPDRDEQYF
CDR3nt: TGTGCCAGCAGCCATGATCCGGACCGGGACGAGCAGTACTTC

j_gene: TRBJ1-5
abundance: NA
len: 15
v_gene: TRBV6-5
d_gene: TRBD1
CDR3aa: CASRAGQANNQPQHF
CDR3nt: TGTGCCAGCAGAGCGGGACAGGCCAACAATCAGCCCCAGCATTTT

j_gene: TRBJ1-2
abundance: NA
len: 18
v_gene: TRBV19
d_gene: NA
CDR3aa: CASSRARGRPLFPYGYTF
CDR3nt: TGTGCCAGTAGTAGAGCGAGGGGTAGGCCTCTATTCCCCTATGGCTACACCTTC

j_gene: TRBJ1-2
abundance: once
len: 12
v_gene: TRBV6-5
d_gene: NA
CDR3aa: CASSTSRLGYTF
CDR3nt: TGTGCCAGCAGTACCTCCCGTTTAGGCTACACCTTC

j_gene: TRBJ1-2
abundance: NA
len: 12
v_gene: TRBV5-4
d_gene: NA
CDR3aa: CASSLRGNGYTF
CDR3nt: TGTGCCAGCAGCTTGAGGGGGAACGGCTACACCTTC

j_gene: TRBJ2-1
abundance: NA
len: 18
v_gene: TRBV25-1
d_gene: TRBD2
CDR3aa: CASSESVDSGGLYNEQFF
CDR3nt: TGTGCCAGCAGTGAAAGTGTTGATAGCGGGGGGCTTTACAATGAGCAGTTCTTC

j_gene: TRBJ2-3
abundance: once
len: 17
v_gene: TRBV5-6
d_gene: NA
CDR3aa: CASSFIAGSGSTDTQYF
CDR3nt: TGTGCCAGCAGCTTTATTGCAGGGTCAGGCTCCACAGATACGCAGTATTTT

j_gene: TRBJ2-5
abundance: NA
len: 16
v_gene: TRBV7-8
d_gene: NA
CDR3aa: CASSLRAGRSRETQYF
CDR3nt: TGTGCCAGCAGCTTACGCGCAGGGAGGTCTCGGGAGACCCAGTACTTC

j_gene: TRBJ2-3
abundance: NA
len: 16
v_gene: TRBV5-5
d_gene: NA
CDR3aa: CASSLWNRLPTDTQYF
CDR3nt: TGTGCCAGCAGCTTGTGGAACAGACTCCCCACAGATACGCAGTATTTT

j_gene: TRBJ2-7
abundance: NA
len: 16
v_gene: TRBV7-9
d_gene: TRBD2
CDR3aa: CASSPPTSGGANEQYF
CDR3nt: TGTGCCAGCAGCCCCCCGACTAGCGGGGGGGCTAACGAGCAGTACTTC

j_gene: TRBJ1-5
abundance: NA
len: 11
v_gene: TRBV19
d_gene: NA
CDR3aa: CASSRGQPQHF
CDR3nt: TGTGCCAGTAGTAGGGGGCAGCCCCAGCATTTT

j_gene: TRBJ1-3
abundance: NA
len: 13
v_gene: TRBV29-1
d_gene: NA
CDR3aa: CSAQGTPGNTIYF
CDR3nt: TGCAGCGCCCAGGGGACACCTGGAAACACCATATATTTT

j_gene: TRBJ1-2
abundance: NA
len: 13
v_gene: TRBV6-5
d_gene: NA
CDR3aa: CASSYPRSYGYTF
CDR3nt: TGTGCCAGCAGTTACCCCAGATCATATGGCTACACCTTC

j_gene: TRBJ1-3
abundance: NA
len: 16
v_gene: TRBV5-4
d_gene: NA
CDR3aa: CASSRGGITSGNTIYF
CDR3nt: TGTGCCAGCAGCCGGGGGGGAATAACCTCTGGAAACACCATATATTTT

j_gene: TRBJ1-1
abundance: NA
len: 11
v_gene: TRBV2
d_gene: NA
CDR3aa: CASSGTLEAFF
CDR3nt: TGTGCCAGCAGTGGGACACTTGAAGCTTTCTTT

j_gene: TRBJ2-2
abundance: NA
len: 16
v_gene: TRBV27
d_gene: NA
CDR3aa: CASSPTGTKNTGELFF
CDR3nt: TGTGCCAGCAGTCCCACTGGGACAAAGAACACCGGGGAGCTGTTTTTT

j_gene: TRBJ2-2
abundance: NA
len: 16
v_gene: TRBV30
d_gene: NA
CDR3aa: CAWSVRRGDGTGELFF
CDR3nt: TGTGCCTGGAGTGTACGCCGAGGGGACGGCACCGGGGAGCTGTTTTTT